This entry features one TCR beta chain sequence. What it recognizes is unknown. Generated by immunoSEQ multiplex PCR, the TCRdb table keeps only in-frame clones and is missing some. The sample lists roughly 32,000 clones, more than 65% occurring once. These data originate in a study of PD-L1 blockade in urothelial cancer. Across the whole study: Blood analysis took place 3 weeks (second dose) and 6 weeks after treatment start.

Germline CDR1 is LNHDA and CDR2 is SQIVND (reference sequence). The CDR3 spans 15 residues. Deletions cut 3 bases from V and 1 base from J, with 12 bases between. Study observations and caveats: Durable-benefit patients showed greater tumor-associated blood clone expansion at 3 weeks.

The clonotype comes from a man in his fifties or sixties with urothelial cancer. Sequenced here: PBMCs, sampled around atezolizumab (anti-PD-L1) treatment. The chain recombines TRBV19 with TRBJ1-1; D not resolved. The CDR3 protein is CASSIRIRRNTEAFF. CDR3 nucleotide sequence: TGTGCCAGTAGTATCCGTATTCGGAGGAACACTGAAGCTTTCTTT.